This is a list of T cell receptor beta chains from one sample in a study of T cell repertoires in cytomegalovirus infection. MiXCR was run by TCRdb on the reads, yielding one entry per CDR3 protein. The table lists under 250,000 distinct CDR3 sequences, approximately 13% of them singletons. The sample comprised PBMCs. The receptor source for this set is a human donor in good health (CMV status not recorded). Some clones in this sample may be carry-over from other donors' samples. The CDR3 runs from the conserved cysteine through the conserved F or W. A D gene is named only where the DNA matches it firmly. Clone size appears in some rows only: once, few, many, or a class for an expanded clone.

cdr3_length,clone_size,v_call,j_call,d_call,cdr3_nt,cdr3_aa
15,many,TRBV7-2,TRBJ2-3,NA,TGTGCCAGCAGCCTTCGAATGGACTTCACAGATACGCAGTATTTT,CASSLRMDFTDTQYF
14,few,TRBV18,TRBJ1-2,NA,TGTGCCAGCTCACCACCGGGAGATACCTATGGCTACACCTTC,CASSPPGDTYGYTF
15,many,TRBV19,TRBJ2-7,TRBD1,TGTGCCAGTAGCGTACAGGGGAATCTCTACTACGAGCAGTACTTC,CASSVQGNLYYEQYF
13,many,TRBV7-2,TRBJ1-2,TRBD1,TGTGCCAGCAGCCACAGGGGGTACTATGGCTACACCTTC,CASSHRGYYGYTF
13,many,TRBV19,TRBJ2-3,NA,TGTGCCAGTAGTATAAGCCCCGTGGATACGCAGTATTTT,CASSISPVDTQYF
14,many,TRBV7-2,TRBJ2-7,TRBD1,TGTGCCAGCAGCCAACAGGGGAGCGCCTACGAGCAGTACTTC,CASSQQGSAYEQYF
18,many,TRBV7-2,TRBJ1-5,NA,TGTGCCAGCAGCTCGACCGGGCCACCCTGGGGGATCAATCAGCCCCAGCATTTT,CASSSTGPPWGINQPQHF
15,few,TRBV6-5,TRBJ1-2,NA,TGTGCCAGCAGTTACTCGATAGCGGGTGCGGGTGGCTACACCTTC,CASSYSIAGAGGYTF
12,few,TRBV29-1,TRBJ1-1,NA,TGCAGCGTACAGCTTATGAACACTGAAGCTTTCTTT,CSVQLMNTEAFF
13,many,TRBV7-9,TRBJ1-1,NA,TGTGCCAGCAGCCATTCAGGGGACACTGAAGCTTTCTTT,CASSHSGDTEAFF
15,few,TRBV29-1,TRBJ2-6,TRBD1,TGCAGCGTTGGTGAGGGGGCGCGAGGGGCCAACGTCCTGACTTTC,CSVGEGARGANVLTF
14,many,TRBV7-9,TRBJ1-1,NA,TGTGCCAGCAGCTTAAGGGGCACGGACACTGAAGCTTTCTTT,CASSLRGTDTEAFF
16,many,TRBV10-3,TRBJ1-5,TRBD1,TGTGCCATCAGTGATGAGACAGGGCCCAGCAATCAGCCCCAGCATTTT,CAISDETGPSNQPQHF
13,few,TRBV3-1,TRBJ2-1,NA,TGTGCCAGCAGCCAAGCTAGGGGCAATGAGCAGTTCTTC,CASSQARGNEQFF
10,many,TRBV24-1,TRBJ1-1,NA,TGTGCCACCAGTGCAGAAGAAGCTTTCTTT,CATSAEEAFF
12,many,TRBV20-1,TRBJ2-7,NA,TGCAGTGCTAGACGGACGGGCCACGAGCAGTACTTC,CSARRTGHEQYF
16,many,TRBV7-2,TRBJ2-5,TRBD1,TGTGCCAGCAGCCCTATCGGACAGGGAGTCGGAGAGACCCAGTACTTC,CASSPIGQGVGETQYF
15,few,TRBV2,TRBJ1-5,TRBD1,TGTGCCCGTAAACCAGGGACAGAAAGCAATCAGCCCCAGCATTTT,CARKPGTESNQPQHF
13,many,TRBV7-2,TRBJ1-2,TRBD1,TGTGCCAGCAGCCGCAGGACAGGGACTGGCTACACCTTC,CASSRRTGTGYTF
15,many,TRBV7-2,TRBJ2-1,NA,TGTGCCAGCAGCCCCTCGGCAGGGGCTTACAATGAGCAGTTCTTC,CASSPSAGAYNEQFF
16,few,TRBV19,TRBJ1-4,NA,TGTGCCAGTAGTATAAACTCCGGGACGACAAATGAAAAACTGTTTTTT,CASSINSGTTNEKLFF
14,many,TRBV11-3,TRBJ2-1,TRBD2,TGTGCCAGCAGCTTCGGGGGGGGATACAATGAGCAGTTCTTC,CASSFGGGYNEQFF
15,many,TRBV7-2,TRBJ2-7,TRBD2,TGTGCCAGCAGCTTAGATTCGGGACTAGCGTACGAGCAGTACTTC,CASSLDSGLAYEQYF
13,NA,TRBV10-3,TRBJ1-5,NA,TGTGCCATCAACCGGGAAGAGAATCAGCCCCAGCATTTT,CAINREENQPQHF
14,NA,TRBV5-5,TRBJ2-5,TRBD1,TGTGCCAGCAGCCCCAGACAGGGCCAAGAGACCCAGTACTTC,CASSPRQGQETQYF
15,many,TRBV6-1,TRBJ2-6,NA,TGTGCCAGCAGTGTTACACTCTCTGGGGCCAACGTCCTGACTTTC,CASSVTLSGANVLTF
14,few,TRBV20-1,TRBJ2-5,NA,TGCAGTGCTAGAGACCCCCCGGGCAGGGAGACCCAGTACTTC,CSARDPPGRETQYF
14,many,TRBV12-3/TRBV12-4,TRBJ2-7,TRBD1,TGTGCCAGCAGGGCCTCCGGGACAGCCTACGAGCAGTACTTC,CASRASGTAYEQYF
14,NA,TRBV7-7,TRBJ2-1,NA,TGTGCCAGCAGCTTGTACGGGGAGAGCGATGAGCAGTTCTTC,CASSLYGESDEQFF
16,many,TRBV7-2,TRBJ2-2,TRBD2,TGTGCCAGCAGCCCGGCTGGACTAGTTGCCGCCGGGGAGCTGTTTTTT,CASSPAGLVAAGELFF
14,many,TRBV7-2,TRBJ2-7,TRBD2,TGTGCCAGCACACCAACTTCTAGCGGGTACGAGCAGTACTTC,CASTPTSSGYEQYF
14,many,TRBV12-3/TRBV12-4,TRBJ1-5,TRBD1,TGTGCCAGCAGAGGGGGCGCGGGCAATCAGCCCCAGCATTTT,CASRGGAGNQPQHF
15,many,TRBV7-2,TRBJ2-7,TRBD2,TGTGCCAGCAGCTCGGCTAGCGGGGGATCCTACGAGCAGTACTTC,CASSSASGGSYEQYF
15,many,TRBV12-3/TRBV12-4,TRBJ2-2,NA,TGTGCCAGCAGTAACACAGGGGGGGGCACCGGGGAGCTGTTTTTT,CASSNTGGGTGELFF
13,many,TRBV7-2,TRBJ1-5,NA,TGTGCCAGCAGCTTAGTTAGCAATCAGCCCCAGCATTTT,CASSLVSNQPQHF